Reported below is one T cell receptor beta chain. The CDR3 runs 12 residues. Looked up from germline, CDR1 is MNHEY and CDR2 is SVGAGI. Trimming cost V 7 bases and J 4 bases, with 8 bases left between them. The data originate from a study of blood T cell repertoires in COVID-19. Overall study: Sites across the United States, Italy and Spain contributed samples from acute and convalescent COVID-19.

Profiling relied on immunoSEQ multiplex PCR, and the TCRdb table lists in-frame clones only, not all of them. The repertoire consists of roughly 53,000 clones, with 89% occurring once and the leading ten covering around 1.6%. This clonotype was sampled from a man aged 55 to 70 with acute or convalescent COVID-19. The specimen was peripheral blood. The chain couples TRBV6-5 to TRBJ2-1, with a tentative D call TRBD2 (6 bases). The CDR3 coding sequence is TGTGCCAGCATGGCGGGGTACAATGAGCAGTTCTTC. The encoded protein is CASMAGYNEQFF.